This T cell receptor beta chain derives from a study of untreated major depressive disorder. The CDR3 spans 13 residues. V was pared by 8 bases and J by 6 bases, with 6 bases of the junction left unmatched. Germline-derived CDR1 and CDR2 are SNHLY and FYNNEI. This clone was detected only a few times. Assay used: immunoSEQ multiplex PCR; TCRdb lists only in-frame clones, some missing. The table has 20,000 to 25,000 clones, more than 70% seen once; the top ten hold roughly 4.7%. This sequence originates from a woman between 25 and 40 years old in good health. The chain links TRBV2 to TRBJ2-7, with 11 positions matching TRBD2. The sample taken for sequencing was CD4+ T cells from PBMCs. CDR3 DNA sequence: TGTGCCAGCGTGTTAGGACTAGCGGGCGAGCAGTACTTC. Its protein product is CASVLGLAGEQYF.